The 30 T cell receptor beta chains listed next were all sequenced from one sample in a study of T cells in Graves' hyperthyroidism and ophthalmopathy. Amplification targeted TCR beta CDR3 regions from RNA transcripts. In the first-round RT-PCR of the TCR CDR3, the HTBI primer set was used. TCRdb reanalysed the multiplex PCR reads using MiXCR and keeps one entry per CDR3 protein. The repertoire holds hundreds of thousands of distinct CDR3 sequences, around a sixth seen once, with around 17% in the top ten. What was sequenced was blood. The receptors derive from a woman aged 45-65 years with Graves' hyperthyroidism that later progressed to Graves' ophthalmopathy.

The chain combines TRBV12-3 or TRBV12-4 with TRBJ1-4; TRBD1 aligns across 8 bases. V was clipped by 7 bases and J by 5 bases; unmatched bases: 12. CDR3 length: 16 residues. The DNA for the CDR3 is TGTGCCAGCATAAGGGACTGGACAGGGACAAATGAAAAACTGTTTTTT. This translates into CASIRDWTGTNEKLFF.

This clonotype was found many times. This chain links TRBV12-3 or TRBV12-4 with TRBJ2-3, with D hard to call. The CDR3 is made up of 15 amino acids. V was shortened by 4 bases and J by 2 bases, with 13 bases between the two germline ends. The CDR3 DNA reads as TGTGCCAGCAGTTATAACGGGTTTCCCACAGATACGCAGTATTTT. Amino acids: CASSYNGFPTDTQYF.

This clonotype was seen ten or more times. The chain couples TRBV5-1 to TRBJ2-3; tentative D call: TRBD2 (6 bases). Germline assignment: CDR1 SGHRS and CDR2 YFSETQ. This CDR3 contains 15 residues. The V and J ends lost 0 bases and 4 bases respectively, with 12 bases between them. Written as DNA, the CDR3 is TGCGCCAGCAGCTTGGTCCCGACGGGGGCAGATACGCAGTATTTT. It translates to CASSLVPTGADTQYF.

The chain carries TRBV11-2 and TRBJ2-7; possible D gene TRBD1, 6 bases. V gave up 6 bases and J gave up 6 bases, with 15 bases separating them. This CDR3 contains 13 residues. Germline loops: CDR1 SGHAT, CDR2 FQNNGV. The CDR3 DNA sequence: TGTGCCAGCAGTTACGCCGACAGGTCCGAGCAGTACTTC. This translates into CASSYADRSEQYF.

The chain joins TRBV12-3 or TRBV12-4 to TRBJ2-1; D assignment may be TRBD1 or TRBD2 (5 bases each). The germline V and J ends were trimmed by 6 bases and 2 bases, with 14 bases remaining between them. The CDR3 is 15 residues long. The CDR3 nucleotides are TGTGCCAGCAGAAGTTTAGAGGGACCCTACAATGAGCAGTTCTTC. Protein sequence: CASRSLEGPYNEQFF.

Many counts were recorded for this clonotype. The gene calls are TRBV12-3 or TRBV12-4 and TRBJ1-1; TRBD1 agrees at 8 bases. Trimming cost V 5 bases and J 8 bases; bases outside gene matches: 4. The CDR3 totals 12 residues. Written as DNA, the CDR3 is TGTGCCAGCAGTCAGGGGGCGGGGGAAGCTTTCTTT. As protein: CASSQGAGEAFF.

As regards this clonotype: This may stem from a read error, because a much larger clone lies one nucleotide away. The chain has TRBV3-1 and TRBJ1-5; tentatively, D is TRBD1 (5 bases). This CDR3 is 15 amino acids long. V lost 4 bases and J lost 7, with 17 bases in between. Germline loops: CDR1 LGHDT, CDR2 YNNKEL (reference sequence). CDR3 protein: CASSPTGGLGQPQHF. For the CDR3, the DNA is TGTGCCAGCAGCCCCACAGGAGGGTTGGGCCAGCCCCAGCATTTT. Looking up the rest from reference TRBV3-1 and TRBJ1-5 gives the full variable domain: DTAVSQTPKYLVTQMGNDKSIKCEQNLGHDTMYWYKQDSKKFLKIMFSYNNKELIINETVPNRFSPKSPDKAHLNLHINSLELGDSAVYFCASSPTGGLGQPQHFGDGTRLSIL.

This clonotype was detected ten times or more. The CDR3 nucleotides are TGTGCCAGCAGCCCTAGCGGAGACAGCTCCTCTATCTATAATTCACCCCTCCACTTT. It specifies CASSPSGDSSSIYNSPLHF. V gene TRBV3-1 combines with J gene TRBJ1-6, with D perhaps matching TRBD1 (5 bases). The length of the CDR3 is 19 residues. Germline loops: CDR1 LGHDT, CDR2 YNNKEL (reference sequence). With 4 bases removed from V and 3 bases from J, the gap between germline ends came to 22 bases. Using reference TRBV3-1 and TRBJ1-6 for the parts outside the CDR3, the full variable domain is DTAVSQTPKYLVTQMGNDKSIKCEQNLGHDTMYWYKQDSKKFLKIMFSYNNKELIINETVPNRFSPKSPDKAHLNLHINSLELGDSAVYFCASSPSGDSSSIYNSPLHFGNGTRLTVT.

The chain joins TRBV5-1 to TRBJ2-6, with D hard to call. The V gene lost 3 bases and the J gene lost 0 bases, with 22 bases spanning the gap. The germline gives CDR1 SGHRS, CDR2 YFSETQ. CDR3 length: 20 residues. This chain's CDR3 is CASSSDMAWGSGSGANVLTF. CDR3 nucleotide sequence: TGCGCCAGCAGCTCAGATATGGCCTGGGGATCTGGCTCTGGGGCCAACGTCCTGACTTTC.

The J gene is TRBJ2-1, the V gene TRBV9; TRBD2 might be the D (7 bases). V gave up 0 bases and J gave up 8 bases, with 12 bases separating them. This CDR3 spans 14 amino acids. The germline gives CDR1 SGDLS, CDR2 YYNGEE. The CDR3 protein is CASSVEGGEYEQFF. The CDR3 region has the DNA TGTGCCAGCAGCGTAGAGGGGGGGGAATATGAGCAGTTCTTC.

The chain recombines TRBV4-2 with TRBJ2-7, with 8 positions matching TRBD2. The CDR3 sequence is 19 residues long. Germline CDR1 and CDR2: LGHNA and YNFKEQ. The junction had 25 bases not matched to a gene; V was cut back by 6 bases and J by 6 bases. CDR3: CASSLKIDAHSGGPLEQYF. In nucleotides, the CDR3 is TGTGCCAGCAGTCTCAAGATTGACGCCCATTCGGGGGGGCCCCTCGAGCAGTACTTC.

In its sample, this clonotype was seen a few times. This chain joins TRBV5-1 and TRBJ1-2; D possibly corresponds to TRBD1 (5 bases). Trimming shortened V by 5 bases and J by 7 bases, and 15 bases separated the two germline ends. The V gene's germline CDR1 is SGHRS and CDR2 YFSETQ. This CDR3 has 13 amino acids. CDR3 in amino acids: CASRQDNAAGYTF. As DNA, the CDR3 is TGCGCCAGCAGGCAGGACAATGCCGCTGGCTACACCTTC. Looking up the rest from reference TRBV5-1 and TRBJ1-2 gives the full variable domain: KAGVTQTPRYLIKTRGQQVTLSCSPISGHRSVSWYQQTPGQGLQFLFEYFSETQRNKGNFPGRFSGRQFSNSRSEMNVSTLELGDSALYLCASRQDNAAGYTFGSGTRLTVV.

The chain links TRBV6-1 to TRBJ2-2, with D unresolved. The V gene's germline CDR1 is MNHNS and CDR2 SASEGT. The CDR3 is 11 residues long. V shed 3 bases and J shed 9 bases, with 5 bases lying between them. The CDR3, as DNA: TGTGCCAGCAGTGACCCCCGGGAGCTGTTTTTT. Protein: CASSDPRELFF.

V and J are TRBV5-5 and TRBJ2-3; D is undetermined. Deletions cut 4 bases from V and 7 bases from J, with 16 bases between. This CDR3 is built from 14 residues. Germline CDR1 reads SGHKS; CDR2 reads YYEKEE (reference sequence). The CDR3 region has the DNA TGTGCCAGCAGCCCCTGGTCAGAGGCCAATACGCAGTATTTT. Translation gives CASSPWSEANTQYF.

The rearrangement joins TRBV29-1 to TRBJ2-7; maybe TRBD1 (5 bases). The CDR3 length is 14 residues. V lost 7 bases and J lost 3, with 19 bases in between. Germline values: CDR1 SQVTM, CDR2 ANQGSEA. As DNA, the CDR3 is TGCAGCGCAGTCGGCTGGGGCGGCCTCTACGAGCAGTACTTC. Translated: CSAVGWGGLYEQYF.

This clonotype appeared many times. V is TRBV9 and J is TRBJ2-3, with TRBD2 matching over 7 bases. V gave up 5 bases and J gave up 2 bases; unmatched junction bases: 5. Per the germline V gene, CDR1 is SGDLS and CDR2 is YYNGEE. This CDR3 spans 14 amino acids. In DNA form, the CDR3 reads TGTGCCAGCAGTACGGGGGGAGTCACAGATACGCAGTATTTT. Translating it yields CASSTGGVTDTQYF.

The chain combines TRBV7-9 with TRBJ2-1; no clear D gene. CDR3 length: 15 amino acids. V dropped 3 bases and J dropped 3 bases, with 12 bases sitting between them. The germline gives CDR1 SEHNR, CDR2 FQNEAQ (reference sequence). CDR3 sequence (DNA): TGTGCCAGCAGCTTGGAAACAGATTACTACAATGAGCAGTTCTTC. The encoded protein is CASSLETDYYNEQFF. Looking up the rest from reference TRBV7-9 and TRBJ2-1 gives the full variable domain: DTGVSQNPRHKITKRGQNVTFRCDPISEHNRLYWYRQTLGQGPEFLTYFQNEAQLEKSRLLSDRFSAERPKGSFSTLEIQRTEQGDSAMYLCASSLETDYYNEQFFGPGTRLTVL.

Points on this clonotype: It may be a read error: a sequence one base away is much more abundant. For the CDR3, the DNA is TGCAGTGCTCAGCGGCGGTGGGGCATCTACAATGAGCAGTTCTTC. Translated, it gives CSAQRRWGIYNEQFF. This chain joins TRBV20-1 and TRBJ2-1, with D perhaps assigned TRBD1 or TRBD2 (5 bases each). The CDR3 extends over 15 amino acids. V shed 5 bases and J shed 3 bases, with 17 bases lying between them. Germline V CDR1 and CDR2: DFQATT, SNEGSKA (reference sequence).

This clonotype was seen ten or more times. The chain links TRBV5-1 to TRBJ1-1, with D hard to call. This CDR3 comprises 13 residues. Germline V gives CDR1 SGHRS, CDR2 YFSETQ. V lost 7 bases and J lost 2, with 12 bases in between. CDR3 DNA: TGCGCCAGCCAACAGTTCCACAACACTGAAGCTTTCTTT. Translation: CASQQFHNTEAFF.

This clonotype was seen a handful of times. V gene TRBV3-1 combines with J gene TRBJ2-5; 10 bases align to TRBD2. The CDR3 spans 16 residues. V lost 0 bases, J lost 1 base, and 2 bases stayed unmatched. Per the germline V gene, CDR1 is LGHDT and CDR2 is YNNKEL (reference sequence). The CDR3 loop is CASSQESSGGQETQYF. CDR3 coding DNA: TGTGCCAGCAGCCAAGAGTCTAGCGGGGGCCAAGAGACCCAGTACTTC.

This clonotype showed up just a few times. The chain couples TRBV4-1 to TRBJ1-4, with no clear D. The CDR3 covers 15 residues. Germline V gives CDR1 MGHRA, CDR2 YSYEKL. Trimming took 1 base from V and 0 from J, leaving 6 bases between them. The CDR3 sequence is CASSQGWATNEKLFF. Here the CDR3 DNA reads TGCGCCAGCAGCCAAGGGTGGGCAACTAATGAAAAACTGTTTTTT.

Many counts were recorded for this clonotype. J is TRBJ2-1 and V is TRBV20-1; 8 bases fit TRBD2. V shed 6 bases, J shed 0 bases, and the junction held 10 bases outside the gene matches. Per the germline V gene, CDR1 is DFQATT and CDR2 is SNEGSKA (reference sequence). This CDR3 is built from 16 residues. Here the CDR3 DNA reads TGCAGTGCCACCCCGCTAGCGGGTGTCTCCTACAATGAGCAGTTCTTC. Residues: CSATPLAGVSYNEQFF.

This clonotype was counted at least ten times. The V call is TRBV10-3, the J call TRBJ2-1, with TRBD1 matching over 10 bases. The V gene end was trimmed by 6 bases and the J gene end by 2 bases; junction bases not matched to a gene: 4. CDR1 ENHRY and CDR2 SYGVKD come from the germline V gene. The CDR3 has 15 amino acids. CDR3 in DNA: TGTGCCATCAGCGCCGGGACAGGGGCCTACAATGAGCAGTTCTTC. Its protein product is CAISAGTGAYNEQFF.

In its sample, this clonotype was seen many times. The chain is built from TRBV11-3 and TRBJ1-6, with a possible D match to TRBD1 (6 bases). Deletions cut 4 bases from V and 10 bases from J, with 14 bases between. This CDR3 has 14 amino acids. Germline V lookup: CDR1 SGHNT, CDR2 YENEEA. The CDR3 loop is CASSSGDLGSPLHF. In nucleotides, the CDR3 is TGTGCCAGCAGCTCAGGGGATCTCGGCTCACCCCTCCACTTT.

This clonotype was counted a few times. The V and J genes are TRBV15 and TRBJ1-2; 7 nucleotides align to TRBD1. The CDR3 is 14 amino acids. J was trimmed by 4 bases and V by 5 bases; bases with no gene match: 7. CDR1 and CDR2 (germline): LNHNV, YYDKDF (reference sequence). CDR3 residues: CATSARQGPYGYTF. In DNA form, the CDR3 reads TGTGCCACCAGCGCCCGACAGGGCCCCTATGGCTACACCTTC.

This clonotype showed up many times. The chain couples TRBV11-1 to TRBJ2-2, with D perhaps matching TRBD1 (6 bases). The CDR3 runs 14 residues. CDR1 SGHAT and CDR2 FQDESV come from the germline V gene (reference sequence). V was pared by 8 bases and J by 0 bases, with 10 bases between. As DNA, the CDR3 is TGTGCCAGCGGGGGCCCCGCGAACACCGGGGAGCTGTTTTTT. Protein sequence: CASGGPANTGELFF.

A few counts support this clonotype. The chain has TRBV5-1 and TRBJ1-6; tentative D call: TRBD1 (5 bases). CDR3 length equals 22 residues. Germline lookup yields CDR1 SGHRS and CDR2 YFSETQ. V lost 0 bases to trimming and J lost 0 bases, with 25 bases between them. The CDR3 nucleotides read TGCGCCAGCAGCTTGGGCGTAGTGGGACCCACCTCACCCAACTCCTATAATTCACCCCTCCACTTT. Its translation: CASSLGVVGPTSPNSYNSPLHF.

A few counts support this clonotype. The J gene is TRBJ2-4, the V gene TRBV5-6; D possibly corresponds to TRBD2 (6 bases). The CDR3 contains 16 residues. Germline V gene data show CDR1 as SGHDT and CDR2 as YYEEEE. Deletions cut 3 bases from V and 0 bases from J, with 13 bases between. The CDR3 region has the DNA TGTGCCAGCAGCTGGAGGGTGGGCTTAGCCAAAAACATTCAGTACTTC. It yields the protein CASSWRVGLAKNIQYF.

This clonotype was counted once. This CDR3 is CASGGDRGTSAFF. DNA of the CDR3: TGTGCCAGCGGCGGGGACAGGGGCACTTCAGCTTTCTTT. The gene calls are TRBV7-9 and TRBJ1-1; 10 positions agree with TRBD1. CDR1 SEHNR and CDR2 FQNEAQ come from the germline V gene (reference sequence). Germline trimming cut 8 bases from V and 10 bases from J; bases unmatched to any gene: 10. The CDR3 contains 13 residues.

The chain employs TRBV10-3 and TRBJ1-1; D unclear. Germline values: CDR1 ENHRY, CDR2 SYGVKD. The V and J ends lost 3 bases and 8 bases respectively, with 16 bases between them. This CDR3 region has 14 residues. The CDR3 protein is CAISDGGWENEAFF. The CDR3 DNA sequence: TGTGCCATCAGTGATGGAGGTTGGGAAAACGAAGCTTTCTTT.